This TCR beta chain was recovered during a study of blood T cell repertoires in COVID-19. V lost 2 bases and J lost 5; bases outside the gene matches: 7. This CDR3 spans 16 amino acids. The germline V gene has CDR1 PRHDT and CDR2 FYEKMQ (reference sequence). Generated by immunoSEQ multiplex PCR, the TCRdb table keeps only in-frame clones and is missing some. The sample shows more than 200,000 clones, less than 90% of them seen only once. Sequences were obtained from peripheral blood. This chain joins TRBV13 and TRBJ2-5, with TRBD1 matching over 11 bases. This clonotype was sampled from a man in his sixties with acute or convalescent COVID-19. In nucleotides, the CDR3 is TGTGCCAGCAGCTTAATGGGACAGGGGGTTGGGGAGACCCAGTACTTC. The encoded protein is CASSLMGQGVGETQYF.